This T cell receptor (beta chain) appears in the sequencing data of a study of cytomegalovirus exposure and HLA in healthy donors. The primer mix had 60 Vbeta and 13 Jbeta primers. The table came from immunoSEQ multiplex PCR; TCRdb's copy has only in-frame clones and leaves some out. With around 100,000 clones in the sample, the ten largest clones hold 5.5% to 8%. V was pared by 5 bases and J by 7 bases, with 13 bases of the junction left unmatched. In germline, CDR1 is KGHSH, CDR2 LQKENI. The CDR3 loop spans 17 amino acids. V usage is TRBV18 and J usage is TRBJ2-6; TRBD1 agrees at 8 bases. Material for sequencing was PBMCs. This clonotype was sampled from a man aged 40-55 years in good health and CMV-seropositive. The CDR3, as DNA: TGTGCCAGCTCATTGGGACAGGCTAGGTACCCAGCCAACGTCCTGACTTTC. It specifies CASSLGQARYPANVLTF.